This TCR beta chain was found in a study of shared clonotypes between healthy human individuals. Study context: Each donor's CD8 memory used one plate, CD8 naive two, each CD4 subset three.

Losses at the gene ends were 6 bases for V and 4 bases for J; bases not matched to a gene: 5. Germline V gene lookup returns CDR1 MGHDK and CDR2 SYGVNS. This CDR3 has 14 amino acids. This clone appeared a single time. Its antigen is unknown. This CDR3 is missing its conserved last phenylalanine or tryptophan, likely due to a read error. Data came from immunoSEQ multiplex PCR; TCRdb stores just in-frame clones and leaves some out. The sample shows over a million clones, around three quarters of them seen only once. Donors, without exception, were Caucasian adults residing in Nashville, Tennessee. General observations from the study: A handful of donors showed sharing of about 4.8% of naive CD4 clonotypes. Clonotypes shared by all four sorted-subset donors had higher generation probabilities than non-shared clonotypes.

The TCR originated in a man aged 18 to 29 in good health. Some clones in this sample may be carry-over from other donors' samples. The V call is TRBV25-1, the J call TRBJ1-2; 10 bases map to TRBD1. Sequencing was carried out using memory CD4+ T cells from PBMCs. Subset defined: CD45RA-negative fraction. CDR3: CASRAGQGTYGYTS. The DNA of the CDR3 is TGTGCCAGCAGAGCGGGACAGGGGACCTATGGCTACACCTCC.